This passage covers 16 T cell receptor beta chains from one sample sequenced in a study of blood T cell repertoires in COVID-19. The repertoire was sequenced with immunoSEQ multiplex PCR; TCRdb's copy has only in-frame clones and lacks some. This sample has 20,000 to 25,000 clones; approximately 90% occur once, and the top ten carry about 7.8%. The sequenced sample was peripheral blood. These receptors were taken from an older woman with active COVID-19.

The chain links TRBV2 to TRBJ2-5; TRBD2 agrees at 13 bases. Germline CDR1 is SNHLY and CDR2 is FYNNEI. The CDR3 covers 15 residues. The V segment lost 5 bases and the J segment 5 bases; nucleotides outside the gene matches: 5. CDR3 amino acids: CASSLTGLAGETQYF. The CDR3 DNA reads TGTGCCAGCAGTCTCACGGGACTAGCGGGGGAGACCCAGTACTTC.

The rearrangement joins TRBV5-5 to TRBJ2-7; D possibly corresponds to TRBD2 (5 bases). There are 13 residues in the CDR3. V was trimmed by 4 bases and J by 4 bases, leaving 12 bases between them. Looked up from germline, CDR1 is SGHKS and CDR2 is YYEKEE (reference sequence). The DNA for the CDR3 is TGTGCCAGCAGCCCCGGACTTTTTTACGAGCAGTACTTC. Encoded protein: CASSPGLFYEQYF.

This chain links TRBV11-2 with TRBJ2-7; D possibly corresponds to TRBD1 (5 bases). Per the germline V gene, CDR1 is SGHAT and CDR2 is FQNNGV. V was clipped by 1 base and J by 2 bases, with 12 bases between them. CDR3 length equals 15 residues. For the CDR3, the DNA is TGTGCCAGCAGCTTAGGATTCAGGGAACCCTACGAGCAGTACTTC. Amino acids: CASSLGFREPYEQYF.

The rearrangement joins TRBV2 to TRBJ1-2, with D perhaps TRBD1 (5 bases). Per germline, CDR1 SNHLY and CDR2 FYNNEI. The CDR3 spans 14 residues. V dropped 6 bases and J dropped 8 bases, with 19 bases sitting between them. CDR3 in amino acids: CASSPQADVGGYTF. In DNA, the CDR3 is TGTGCCAGCAGCCCACAGGCCGACGTAGGAGGCTACACCTTC.

The rearrangement joins TRBV6-5 to TRBJ2-7; D call uncertain. This CDR3 contains 15 residues. Germline loops: CDR1 MNHEY, CDR2 SVGAGI. V gave up 1 base and J gave up 1 base, with 11 bases separating them. The CDR3 loop is CASSYLRDISYEQYF. CDR3 in DNA: TGTGCCAGCAGTTACTTAAGAGACATATCCTACGAGCAGTACTTC.

The chain has TRBV6-1 and TRBJ2-5; 10 positions agree with TRBD2. The CDR3 length is 19 residues. Germline V lookup: CDR1 MNHNS, CDR2 SASEGT. V lost 0 bases, J lost 1 base, and 11 bases stayed unmatched. The CDR3 loop reads CASSEAARGAGGGQETQYF. The DNA of the CDR3 is TGTGCCAGCAGTGAAGCGGCCCGGGGAGCGGGGGGGGGCCAAGAGACCCAGTACTTC.

This clone was seen only a few times. The chain employs TRBV6-1 and TRBJ1-6, with no clear D. Deletions cut 3 bases from V and 0 bases from J, with 12 bases between. In germline, CDR1 is MNHNS, CDR2 SASEGT. The CDR3 covers 17 residues. Written as DNA, the CDR3 is TGTGCCAGCAGTGATACGGCGGTGAGCTCCTATAATTCACCCCTCCACTTT. Its protein product is CASSDTAVSSYNSPLHF.

The chain is built from TRBV6-2 or TRBV6-3 and TRBJ1-5, with 12 positions matching TRBD1. After removal of 1 base from V and 6 bases from J, the junction contained 10 bases not matched to a gene. This CDR3 has 18 amino acids. Germline CDR1 reads MNHEY; CDR2 reads SVGEGT. CDR3 sequence: CASSYWGQGAKASQPQHF. The CDR3 region has the DNA TGTGCCAGCAGTTACTGGGGACAGGGGGCAAAAGCTAGTCAGCCCCAGCATTTT.

The CDR3 nucleotides read TGTGCCAGCAGCCTAGGGACAGGCACAGATACGCAGTATTTT. Translation: CASSLGTGTDTQYF. V is TRBV4-2 and J is TRBJ2-3; 7 bases map to TRBD1. Germline trimming cut 4 bases from V and 1 base from J; bases unmatched to any gene: 2. The CDR3 is 14 residues long. Per the germline V gene, CDR1 is LGHNA and CDR2 is YNFKEQ.

The genes are TRBV3-1 (or the pseudogene TRBV3-2) and TRBJ1-2; possible D gene TRBD1, 5 bases. V lost 3 bases to trimming and J lost 5 bases, with 10 bases between them. This CDR3 comprises 13 residues. The germline CDR1 and CDR2 sequences are LGHDT and YNNKEL (reference sequence). The chain's CDR3 is CASSQSTVYGYTF. CDR3 DNA: TGTGCCAGCAGCCAGTCGACAGTTTATGGCTACACCTTC.

CDR3 coding DNA: TGTGCCAGCACCGCCCCAGGGTTCGAGCAGTACTTC. Its translation: CASTAPGFEQYF. The V call is TRBV12-3 or TRBV12-4, the J call TRBJ2-7, with D tentatively TRBD1 (5 bases). Trimming cost V 7 bases and J 6 bases, with 13 bases left between them. This CDR3 is 12 amino acids long.

This rearrangement joins TRBV7-9 to TRBJ2-3; 8 nucleotides align to TRBD2. This CDR3 contains 15 residues. V was clipped by 2 bases and J by 1 base; unmatched bases: 2. Germline V lookup: CDR1 SEHNR, CDR2 FQNEAQ (reference sequence). The CDR3 nucleotides read TGTGCCAGCAGCTTAAAAGCGGGGGGCACAGATACGCAGTATTTT. Amino acid sequence: CASSLKAGGTDTQYF.

The chain couples TRBV27 to TRBJ1-1, with 7 positions matching TRBD1. Germline lookup yields CDR1 MNHEY and CDR2 SMNVEV (reference sequence). The CDR3 has 13 amino acids. V trimming: 5 bases; J trimming: 5 bases; junction bases outside the gene matches: 5. CDR3 DNA: TGTGCCAGCAGTAACACAGGGGAAACTGAAGCTTTCTTT. It is translated as CASSNTGETEAFF.

This CDR3 is CASSLEGAGEQYF. The CDR3 DNA is TGCGCCAGCAGCTTGGAGGGAGCTGGGGAGCAGTACTTC. The V call is TRBV5-1, the J call TRBJ2-7, with a possible D match to TRBD2 (5 bases). This CDR3 has 13 residues. Germline CDR1 reads SGHRS; CDR2 reads YFSETQ. Trimming left V 0 bases short and J 7 bases short, with 11 bases between.

The chain carries TRBV5-1 and TRBJ1-5, with TRBD1 matching over 7 bases. V dropped 4 bases and J dropped 7; count of bases not matched to a gene: 17. The CDR3 is made up of 17 amino acids. Germline CDR1 and CDR2: SGHRS and YFSETQ. This CDR3 reads CASSGTSRQGISQPQHF. CDR3 in DNA: TGCGCCAGCAGCGGCACCTCCAGACAGGGAATTTCGCAGCCCCAGCATTTT.

The rearrangement links TRBV11-1 to TRBJ2-5; maybe TRBD1 (6 bases). Germline V gene lookup returns CDR1 SGHAT and CDR2 FQDESV (reference sequence). The CDR3 runs 14 residues. Trimming pared 1 base from V and 0 bases from J, leaving 6 bases between. CDR3 residues: CASSLDRDQETQYF. The CDR3, as DNA: TGTGCCAGCAGCTTAGACAGGGACCAAGAGACCCAGTACTTC.